Detailed here is one T cell receptor beta chain. The sample comes from a study of blood T cell repertoires in COVID-19. From germline, CDR1 is MNHEY and CDR2 SMNVEV (reference sequence). V was clipped by 2 bases and J by 7 bases; unmatched bases: 2. CDR3 length equals 15 residues. Profiling relied on immunoSEQ multiplex PCR, and the TCRdb table lists in-frame clones only, not all of them. Of about 140,000 clones listed, around 73% are singletons. The rearrangement links TRBV27 to TRBJ2-1; 13 bases fit TRBD2. Sequencing was carried out using peripheral blood. The source of this sequence is a woman aged 50 to 65 with active or convalescent COVID-19. Written as DNA, the CDR3 is TGTGCCAGCAGTTTAGGGACTAGCGGGATTAATGAGCAGTTCTTC. This sequence encodes CASSLGTSGINEQFF.